Given below is one T cell receptor beta chain in context. Its antigen remains unknown. This sample is part of a study of OX40 agonist ivuxolimab in advanced cancers. Study as a whole: Patients were dosed with the agonistic anti-OX40 (CD134) antibody ivuxolimab.

This table comes from immunoSEQ multiplex PCR, and its TCRdb copy is limited to in-frame clones, with some not included. Of about 39,000 clones in the sample, about 90% were seen once. Study conclusions and caveats: The antigen specificity of the peripheral T cells (those that were expanded) was not determined.

V lost 2 bases and J 9 bases, leaving 13 bases between the germline ends. The germline V gene encodes CDR1 MNHEY and CDR2 SVGAGI. The CDR3 contains 13 residues. This TCR came from an adult with an advanced solid tumor such as melanoma, head and neck, liver or kidney cancer. V gene TRBV6-5 combines with J gene TRBJ1-1; D not resolved. The sequences come from CD4+ or CD8+ T cells sorted from blood, collected in a trial of the OX40 agonist ivuxolimab. The CDR3 here is CASSYSRWQQAFF. CDR3 coding DNA: TGTGCCAGCAGTTACAGCCGTTGGCAGCAAGCTTTCTTT.